This T cell receptor (beta chain) was captured in a study of PD-L1 blockade in urothelial cancer. Measured with immunoSEQ multiplex PCR; TCRdb has only the in-frame clones, and not every one. The profile shows tens of thousands of clones, around four fifths of them singletons. Described time point: peripheral blood 6 weeks after treatment start. This CDR3 has 14 amino acids. The germline V gene encodes CDR1 SGHRS and CDR2 YFSETQ. Trimming removed 4 bases from V and 8 bases from J; junction bases left unmatched: 10. The source of this sequence is a man between 65 and 79 years old with urothelial cancer. The sample in question was PBMCs, obtained around atezolizumab (anti-PD-L1) treatment. The genes are TRBV5-1 and TRBJ2-3, with 7 positions matching TRBD2. CDR3 in amino acids: CASSPEVGEGTQYF. The CDR3 nucleotides are TGCGCCAGCAGCCCAGAGGTCGGGGAGGGTACGCAGTATTTT.